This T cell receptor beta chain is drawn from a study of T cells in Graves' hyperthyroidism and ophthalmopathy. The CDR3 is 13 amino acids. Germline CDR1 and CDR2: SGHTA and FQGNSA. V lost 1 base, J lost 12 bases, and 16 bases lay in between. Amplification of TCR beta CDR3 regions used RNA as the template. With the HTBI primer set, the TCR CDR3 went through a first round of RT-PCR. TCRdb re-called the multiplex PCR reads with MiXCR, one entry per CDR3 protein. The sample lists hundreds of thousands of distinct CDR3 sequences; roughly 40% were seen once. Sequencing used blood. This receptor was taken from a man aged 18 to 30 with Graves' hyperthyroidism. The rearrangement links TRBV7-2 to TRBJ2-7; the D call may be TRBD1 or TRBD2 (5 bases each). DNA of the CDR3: TGTGCCAGCAGCTTAGATCTAGGGACCGAACCGTACTTC. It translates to CASSLDLGTEPYF.